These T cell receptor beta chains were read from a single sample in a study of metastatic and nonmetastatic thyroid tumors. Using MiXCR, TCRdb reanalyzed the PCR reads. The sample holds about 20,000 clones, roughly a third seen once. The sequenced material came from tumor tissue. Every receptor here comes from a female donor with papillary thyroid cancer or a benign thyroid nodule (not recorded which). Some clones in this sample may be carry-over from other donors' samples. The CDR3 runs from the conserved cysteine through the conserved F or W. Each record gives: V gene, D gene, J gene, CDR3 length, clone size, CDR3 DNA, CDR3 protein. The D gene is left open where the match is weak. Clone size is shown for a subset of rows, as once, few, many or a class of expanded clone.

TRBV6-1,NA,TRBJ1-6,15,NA,TGTGCCAGCGGATCCAGGGCGGCGGATAATTCACCCCTCCACTTT,CASGSRAADNSPLHF
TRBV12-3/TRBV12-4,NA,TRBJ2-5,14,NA,TGTGCCAGCAGTTTACCGACAAGCCAAGAGACCCAGTACTTC,CASSLPTSQETQYF
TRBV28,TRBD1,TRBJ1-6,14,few,TGTGCCAGCAGTGTCCCGGGACAGGGTGTAACCCTCCACTTT,CASSVPGQGVTLHF
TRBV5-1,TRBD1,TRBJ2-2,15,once,TGCGCCAGCAGCTTGGGACAGGGCTACACCGGGGAGCTGTTTTTT,CASSLGQGYTGELFF
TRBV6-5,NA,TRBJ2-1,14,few,TGTGCCAGCAGTCACGGGCCCCCGAGGGATGAGCAGTTCTTC,CASSHGPPRDEQFF
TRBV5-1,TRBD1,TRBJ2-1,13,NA,TGCGCCAGCAGCTTCGGACAGGGCAATGAGCAGTTCTTC,CASSFGQGNEQFF
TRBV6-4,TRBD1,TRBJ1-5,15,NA,TGTGCCAGCAGCCCCACGGACAGGGTGGGACAGCCCCAGCATTTT,CASSPTDRVGQPQHF
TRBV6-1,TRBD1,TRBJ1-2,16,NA,TGTGCCAGCAGTGAATCCGGGACAGGGGGCGGCTATGGCTACACCTTC,CASSESGTGGGYGYTF
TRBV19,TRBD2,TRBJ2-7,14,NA,TGTGCCAGTAGTATGGGCCTAGCGGGAGGAGAGCAGTACTTC,CASSMGLAGGEQYF
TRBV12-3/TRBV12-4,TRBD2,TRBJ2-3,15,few,TGTGCCAGCAGTTATAGCGGGAGTTGGGCAGATACGCAGTATTTT,CASSYSGSWADTQYF
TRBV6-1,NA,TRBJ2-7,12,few,TGTGCCAGCAGGCCCCGGGGAGACGAGCAGTACTTC,CASRPRGDEQYF
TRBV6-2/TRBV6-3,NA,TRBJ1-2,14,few,TGTGCCAGCAGTTACTCGGGGACTTCGCAAGGCTACACCTTC,CASSYSGTSQGYTF
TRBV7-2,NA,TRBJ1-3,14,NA,TGTGCCAGCAGTCCACTGTACTCTGGAAACACCATATATTTT,CASSPLYSGNTIYF
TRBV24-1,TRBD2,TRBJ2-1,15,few,TGTGCCACCAGTGATAGCGGGGGCAGAAACAATGAGCAGTTCTTC,CATSDSGGRNNEQFF
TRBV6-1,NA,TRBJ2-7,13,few,TGTGCCAGCAGCCGTGATTGGGACTACGAGCAGTACTTC,CASSRDWDYEQYF
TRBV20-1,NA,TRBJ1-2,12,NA,TGCAGTGCTAGAGGGGGAAACTATGGCTACACCTTC,CSARGGNYGYTF
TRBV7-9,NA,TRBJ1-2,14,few,TGTGCCAGCAGCTTAGGGGGGGGAAACTATGGCTACACCTTC,CASSLGGGNYGYTF
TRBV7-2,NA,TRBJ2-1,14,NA,TGTGCCAGCAGCCCCCGGGGACCGCACAATGAGCAGTTCTTC,CASSPRGPHNEQFF
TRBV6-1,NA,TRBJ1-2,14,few,TGTGCCAGCAGTAGATCGACGGAGAACTATGGCTACACCTTC,CASSRSTENYGYTF
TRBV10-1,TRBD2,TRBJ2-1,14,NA,TGCGCCAGCAGTACTAGCGGGAGGGTCGATGAGCAGTTCTTC,CASSTSGRVDEQFF
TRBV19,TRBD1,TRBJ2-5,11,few,TGTGCCAGTAGACAGGGGGAGACCCAGTACTTC,CASRQGETQYF
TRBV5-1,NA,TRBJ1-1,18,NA,TGCGCCAGCAGCTTGGGGGCAGGACGCCTTCTGAAGGACACTGAAGCTTTCTTT,CASSLGAGRLLKDTEAFF
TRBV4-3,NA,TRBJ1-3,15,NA,TGCGCCAGCAGCCAAGACCAGACAGCTGGAAACACCATATATTTT,CASSQDQTAGNTIYF
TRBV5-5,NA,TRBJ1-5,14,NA,TGTGCCAGCAGCTTGGCCACAGGTAATCAGCCCCAGCATTTT,CASSLATGNQPQHF
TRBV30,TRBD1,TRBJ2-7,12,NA,TGTGCCCACGACAGGGGAAATTACGAGCAGTACTTC,CAHDRGNYEQYF
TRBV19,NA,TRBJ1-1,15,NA,TGTGCCAGTAGTGTGGGGTTGGGGTCCCCCGCAGGAGCTTTCTTT,CASSVGLGSPAGAFF
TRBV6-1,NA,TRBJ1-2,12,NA,TGTGCCAGCAACACACAGGGCTATGGCTACACCTTC,CASNTQGYGYTF
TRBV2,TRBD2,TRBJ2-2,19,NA,TGTGCCAGCAGTAGAACCCGCGCACTAGCGGGAGGGTACACCGGGGAGCTGTTTTTT,CASSRTRALAGGYTGELFF
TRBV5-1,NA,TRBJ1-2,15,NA,TGCGCCAGCAGGGACAAGGGAGGCTTTAACTATGGCTACACCTTC,CASRDKGGFNYGYTF
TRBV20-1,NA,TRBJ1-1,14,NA,TGCAGTGCTAGAGTAGCGCGCCAGGGCACTGAAGCTTTCTTT,CSARVARQGTEAFF
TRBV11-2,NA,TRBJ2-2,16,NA,TGTGCCAGCAGCTTAGGGGGTAGTAAGAACACCGGGGAGCTGTTTTTT,CASSLGGSKNTGELFF
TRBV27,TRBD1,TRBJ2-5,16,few,TGTGCCAGCAGTTTACGACCAGGACAGGGGAAAGAGACCCAGTACTTC,CASSLRPGQGKETQYF
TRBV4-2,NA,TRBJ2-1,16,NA,TGTGCCAGCGGGTCCCGAGGGGGGGCTTCCTACAATGAGCAGTTCTTC,CASGSRGGASYNEQFF
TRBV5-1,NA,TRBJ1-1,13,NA,TGCGCCAGCAGCTTGTCACTGAACACTGAAGCTTTCTTT,CASSLSLNTEAFF